The 30 T cell receptor delta chains reported below all come from one sample, sequenced in a study of γδ T cells in repeated Plasmodium falciparum infection. TCRdb re-called the multiplex PCR reads via CATT. The repertoire holds tens of thousands of delta-chain clones, with roughly 0.9% as singletons. Gammadelta T cells were flow-sorted from PBMC into Vgamma9/Vdelta2+ and Vdelta2-negative populations for bulk analysis. Sample: gamma-delta T cells from blood. These receptor sequences come from a pool of human donors (malaria-infected and uninfected, not separated).

This clone was recorded a few times. The protein TCRdb lists belongs to a much larger clone and differs from this DNA's translation at residue 11, which points to a read error; the protein shown is made from the DNA. The chain recombines TRDV2 with TRDJ1; 13 bases align to TRDD3. TCRdb carries no J gene annotation; the J gene was assigned here by matching the DNA with germline. V trimming: 0 bases; J trimming: 0 bases; junction bases outside the gene matches: 15. The germline V gene encodes CDR1 GEAIGNYY and CDR2 EKD. The CDR3 covers 21 residues. The CDR3 DNA is TGTGCCTGTGACACCGTTACTGGGGGATACGTCGAGCGGAAGGACACCGATAAACTCATCTTT. Amino acids: CACDTVTGGYVERKDTDKLIF.

This clone was counted only a few times. A single base is all that separates this from a far larger clone, so a read error is likely. This specimen includes other DNA sequences encoding the same CDR3. V is TRDV1 and J is TRDJ1; D could derive from TRDD2 or TRDD3 (7 bases each). The CDR3 is 19 amino acids. Between the trimmed V and J ends, which lost 3 bases and 2 bases, there was a span of 25 bases. Germline-derived CDR1 and CDR2 are TSWWSYY and QGS. The CDR3 loop reads CALGDPFLRRWGRTDKLIF. The DNA for the CDR3 is TGTGCTCTTGGGGATCCTTTCCTACGTAGGTGGGGGAGAACCGATAAACTCATCTTT.

A few counts support this clone. The protein TCRdb gives is from a much larger clone and does not agree with this DNA's translation at residue 4, likely a read error; the protein shown here comes from the DNA. The CDR3 DNA reads TGTGCCTGTGGCACCGTGAGTGGGGGACCTCTTTACACCGATAAACTCATCTTT. Protein sequence: CACGTVSGGPLYTDKLIF. J is TRDJ1 and V is TRDV2; TRDD3 aligns across 7 bases. Here the J gene came from matching the DNA to germline, since TCRdb omits it. Per the germline V gene, CDR1 is GEAIGNYY and CDR2 is EKD. This CDR3 has 18 amino acids.

This clone was counted many times. The V call is TRDV1, the J call TRDJ1, with D possibly being TRDD2 or TRDD3 (8 bases each). The ends were cut back, 4 bases at V and 0 bases at J, with 30 bases in the middle. CDR1 TSWWSYY and CDR2 QGS come from the germline V gene. This CDR3 region has 21 residues. The CDR3 coding sequence is TGTGCTCTTGGGGTCCCTCTTCCTACGTACTGGGGATACCTGAACACCGATAAACTCATCTTT. Its protein product is CALGVPLPTYWGYLNTDKLIF.

Comment on this clone: TCRdb records a much larger clone's protein for this DNA, with a difference at residue 9 that likely arises from a read error; the protein given is the translation of the DNA. The V gene is TRDV2, the J gene TRDJ1; tentatively, D is TRDD3 (6 bases). Here the J gene came from matching the DNA to germline, since TCRdb omits it. The V end was cut by 1 base, the J end by 0 bases, with 17 bases between. This CDR3 spans 17 amino acids. Germline lookup yields CDR1 GEAIGNYY and CDR2 EKD. DNA of the CDR3: TGTGCCTGTGACACACTGGATACTGAGGGATACACCGATAAACTCATCTTT. The encoded protein is CACDTLDTEGYTDKLIF.

Concerning this clone: TCRdb lists the protein of a much larger clone for this DNA, which differs at residue 12, so this is likely a read error; the protein given here is translated from the DNA itself. The chain uses TRDV2 and TRDJ1; 8 bases line up with TRDD3. Here the J gene came from matching the DNA to germline, since TCRdb omits it. This CDR3 comprises 17 residues. Per the germline V gene, CDR1 is GEAIGNYY and CDR2 is EKD. Trimming at V came to 8 bases and at J to 3 bases, leaving 19 bases not matched to a gene. The CDR3 DNA follows: TGTGCCTTTACCCTGACTGGGGGTTCTCAGTACGCCGATAAACTCATCTTT. The encoded protein is CAFTLTGGSQYADKLIF.

With respect to this clone: A single base is all that separates this from a far larger clone, so a read error is likely. The same CDR3 also results from other DNA sequences found in this sample. The CDR3 DNA sequence: TGTGCCTGTGACTCTGTACTGGGGGATACGCTCAAAAACTCCTGGGACACCCGACAAATGTTTTTC. The encoded protein is CACDSVLGDTLKNSWDTRQMFF. With the J gene uncalled, the V gene is TRDV2; the table gives TRDD3 as D, unverified against the DNA. The CDR3 covers 22 residues. Looked up from germline, CDR1 is GEAIGNYY and CDR2 is EKD.

This clone showed up just a few times. A far larger clone differs by one base, so this is likely a read error. Different DNA sequences within this sample yield the same CDR3. The chain couples TRDV1 to TRDJ1, with 9 bases that match TRDD3. TCRdb carries no J gene annotation; the J gene was assigned here by matching the DNA with germline. CDR1 is TSWWSYY, CDR2 QGS, per germline. The CDR3 sequence is 24 residues long. The CDR3 sequence is CALGERGMLFLHYTGGEYTDKLIF. CDR3 bases: TGTGCTCTTGGGGAACGGGGGATGCTATTCCTACACTACACTGGGGGAGAGTACACTGATAAACTCATCTTT.

This clone has only a few counts. Translating this DNA gives a protein that differs at residue 5 from the TCRdb one, which belongs to a much larger clone; a read error is likely, and the protein shown is this translation. The chain recombines TRDV2 with TRDJ1; possibly TRDD3 for D (6 bases). Germline loops: CDR1 GEAIGNYY, CDR2 EKD. V dropped 3 bases and J dropped 0 bases, with 22 bases sitting between them. The CDR3 sequence is 18 residues long. The DNA for the CDR3 is TGTGCCTGTGACCCCGACGGGGGAAACCCCTTTTACACCGATAAACTCATCTTT. This gives the protein CACDPDGGNPFYTDKLIF.

In this sample, this clone turned up a few times. TCRdb attributes to this sequence the protein of a much larger clone, which differs from the DNA translation at residue 10; a read error is likely, and the protein displayed is translated from the DNA. V usage is TRDV1 and J usage is TRDJ1; D unresolved. TCRdb records no J gene; here it was assigned by comparing the DNA to germline. Per the germline V gene, CDR1 is TSWWSYY and CDR2 is QGS. V was pared by 2 bases and J by 0 bases, with 22 bases between. CDR3 length equals 19 residues. This CDR3 is CALGESPPLHPPYTDKLIF. In DNA form, the CDR3 reads TGTGCTCTTGGGGAAAGCCCCCCACTCCATCCACCGTACACCGATAAACTCATCTTT.

This clone has more than one count but fewer than ten. A far larger clone is only one base removed, so a read error is likely. This same CDR3 is encoded by further DNA sequences in the sample. The V call is TRDV1, the J call TRDJ1; TRDD3 matches at 10 bases. This CDR3 has 21 residues. Looked up from germline, CDR1 is TSWWSYY and CDR2 is QGS. CDR3 nucleotide sequence: TGTGCTCTTGGGGAACTTGTACCCCCCCGGGGATGGGGGATACACACCGACAAACTCATCTTT. Amino acid sequence: CALGELVPPRGWGIHTDKLIF.

Concerning this clone itself: Since a far larger clone is one base different, this is likely a read error. The same CDR3 arises from other DNA sequences in this sample as well. This rearrangement joins TRDV1 to TRDJ1; unclear D gene. In the absence of a J gene in TCRdb, the DNA was matched to germline to assign it here. This CDR3 contains 19 residues. Germline V gives CDR1 TSWWSYY, CDR2 QGS. V was clipped by 0 bases and J by 0 bases, with 20 bases between them. The CDR3 region has the DNA TGTGCTCTTGGGGAACTGCCGGTCTACGGTTTCCGAAACACCGATAAACTCATCTTT. The encoded protein is CALGELPVYGFRNTDKLIF.

Turning to this clone: TCRdb's protein for this DNA is that of a much larger clone and differs from the translation at residue 16, likely a read error; the protein shown is the DNA translation. The chain recombines TRDV1 with TRDJ1, with TRDD2 identical over 9 bases. The V and J ends lost 4 bases and 3 bases, in that order; junction bases with no gene match: 24. Looked up from germline, CDR1 is TSWWSYY and CDR2 is QGS. CDR3 size: 21 residues. The CDR3 DNA reads TGTGCTCTTGGGGTCTCGCCTTCCTACGTAGTACTGGCCGAGTACGCCGATAAACTCATCTTT. Its protein product is CALGVSPSYVVLAEYADKLIF.

This clone was detected many times. Only one base separates this from a far larger clonotype, so it likely reflects a read error. Different DNA sequences within this sample yield the same CDR3. This sequence joins TRAV36/DV7 and TRDJ1; 12 nucleotides match TRDD3. The CDR3 loop spans 23 amino acids. V lost 2 bases, J lost 0 bases, and 26 bases stayed unmatched. Per the germline V gene, CDR1 is VTNFRS and CDR2 is LTSSGIE (reference sequence). This CDR3 is CAVEGFARRNYWGILRYTDKLIF. The CDR3 bases are TGTGCTGTGGAAGGGTTTGCGCGGCGAAACTACTGGGGGATACTTAGGTACACCGATAAACTCATCTTT.

This clone has just a few counts. This DNA's translation differs at residue 8 from TCRdb's protein, which comes from a much larger clone; a read error is likely, and the protein shown is translated from the DNA. The chain uses TRDV1 and TRDJ1, with 10 bases that match TRDD3. The J gene, left out of TCRdb, was set here by checking the DNA against germline. The CDR3 has 19 residues. The trim removed 1 base at V and 4 bases at J, leaving 15 bases unmatched. The V gene's germline CDR1 is TSWWSYY and CDR2 QGS. The DNA of the CDR3 is TGTGCTCTTGGGGAACGTACGTCTCTGGGGGATATCCCCATCGATAAACTCATCTTT. Encoded protein: CALGERTSLGDIPIDKLIF.

Notes on this clone: TCRdb attributes to this sequence the protein of a much larger clone, which differs from the DNA translation at residues 4 and 12; a read error is likely, and the protein displayed is translated from the DNA. The J gene is TRDJ1, the V gene TRDV2; 13 bases are shared with TRDD3. No J segment appears in TCRdb, so it was assigned here by matching the sequence to germline. CDR1 is GEAIGNYY, CDR2 EKD, per germline. CDR3 length: 16 residues. CDR3 residues: CACVTVTGGYANKLIF. The CDR3 DNA sequence: TGTGCCTGTGTCACCGTTACTGGGGGATACGCCAATAAACTCATCTTT.

In its sample, this clone was seen many times. This sequence is one base from a far larger clone and is likely a read error. Other DNA sequences in this specimen translate into the identical CDR3. The rearrangement links TRDV2 to TRDJ1; 7 bases line up with TRDD3. V lost 7 bases and J lost 0; bases outside the gene matches: 13. Germline values: CDR1 GEAIGNYY, CDR2 EKD. This CDR3 has 16 residues. CDR3 nucleotides: TGTGCCTGCGACCCTCTGGGGGTCCTAGACACCGATAAACTCATCTTT. This encodes CACDPLGVLDTDKLIF.

Worth noting for this clone: A far larger clone is just one base off, so this is likely a read error. The same CDR3 arises from other DNA sequences in this sample as well. The chain is built from TRDV2 and TRDJ1; D not certain. Assignment of the J gene here rests on matching the DNA to germline, because TCRdb gives none. V lost 3 bases to trimming and J lost 0 bases, with 16 bases between them. This CDR3 region has 16 residues. Germline CDR1 and CDR2: GEAIGNYY and EKD. CDR3 DNA sequence: TGTGCCTGTGACGGGGTGACCCGATCTAACACCGATAAACTCATCTTT. The encoded protein is CACDGVTRSNTDKLIF.

This clone turned up a few times. TCRdb lists the protein of a much larger clone for this DNA, which differs at residue 4, so this is likely a read error; the protein given here is translated from the DNA itself. The V and J genes are TRDV1 and TRDJ1; unclear D gene. Germline V gives CDR1 TSWWSYY, CDR2 QGS. This CDR3 contains 18 residues. The CDR3 spells CALREALGVERHTDKLIF. The CDR3 DNA follows: TGTGCTCTTAGGGAAGCCCTAGGGGTGGAGAGACACACCGATAAACTCATCTTT.

Comment on this clone: A far larger clone is just one base off, so this is likely a read error. This sample includes further DNA sequences coding for the same CDR3. V and J are TRDV1 and TRDJ1; TRDD3 matches at 9 bases. TCRdb carries no J gene annotation; the J gene was assigned here by matching the DNA with germline. Germline V gene data show CDR1 as TSWWSYY and CDR2 as QGS. The CDR3 contains 20 residues. The CDR3, as DNA: TGTGCCCTTGGGACCAGCAACTACGTGCCCTGGGGGATCCCCACCGATAAACTCATCTTT. This gives the protein CALGTSNYVPWGIPTDKLIF.

This clone was recorded at least ten times. It differs at one base from a far larger clone, so likely a read error. Within the sample, other DNA sequences also encode this same CDR3. V and J are TRDV1 and TRDJ1; 12 bases are a match to TRDD3. The J gene, not given by TCRdb, was assigned here from a germline match of the nucleotide sequence. The germline V gene encodes CDR1 TSWWSYY and CDR2 QGS. This CDR3 spans 20 amino acids. In DNA form, the CDR3 reads TGTGCCCTTGGGGGACGGAGCTGGGGGATACGCGTTGTTTGGGCCGATAAACTCATCTTT. Protein sequence: CALGGRSWGIRVVWADKLIF.

This clone was counted many times. Only one base separates this from a far larger clonotype, so it likely reflects a read error. Additional DNA sequences in this sample encode the identical CDR3. The chain joins TRDV1 to TRDJ1; 10 nucleotides agree with TRDD3. Germline CDR1 reads TSWWSYY; CDR2 reads QGS. The CDR3 is made up of 21 amino acids. In DNA, the CDR3 is TGCGCTCTTGGGGAAATGAACACCGGGGGATACGCAGTAAGGTACACCGATAAACTCATCTTT. This codes for CALGEMNTGGYAVRYTDKLIF.

About this clone itself: A read error is the likely source, as a far larger clone sits one nucleotide away. At the DNA level, this CDR3 is encoded by other sequences in the same sample as well. The chain joins TRDV2 to TRDJ1; no firm D call. V lost 0 bases, J lost 5 bases, and 6 bases lay in between. The CDR3 extends over 12 amino acids. Germline CDR1 GEAIGNYY, CDR2 EKD. CDR3 nucleotide sequence: TGTGCCTGTGACACCGGCGATGATAAACTCATCTTT. Translated: CACDTGDDKLIF.

This clone has at least ten counts. The rearrangement links TRDV1 to TRDJ1; TRDD3 aligns across 8 bases. The CDR3 has 21 residues. Germline CDR1 TSWWSYY, CDR2 QGS. The ends lost 3 bases at V and 7 bases at J; junction bases unmatched: 28. As DNA, the CDR3 is TGTGCTCTTGGGGACCGATCCAGGGACAGGGAGGGGGATAGAGGTAGAGGTAAACTCATCTTT. Translation gives CALGDRSRDREGDRGRGKLIF.

This clone was observed many times. A read error is the likely source, as a far larger clone sits one nucleotide away. Other DNA sequences from this sample encode an identical CDR3 as well. This chain joins TRDV1 and TRDJ1; 11 positions agree with TRDD3. The CDR3 contains 19 residues. Germline V gives CDR1 TSWWSYY, CDR2 QGS. The CDR3 protein is CALGHSFLLLLGDKDKLIF. Written as DNA, the CDR3 is TGTGCCCTTGGTCACAGCTTCCTACTTTTACTGGGGGATAAAGATAAACTCATCTTT.

Turning to this clone: TCRdb has a much larger clone's protein, which differs at residue 8 from the translation of this DNA, likely because of a read error; what is shown is the protein translated from the DNA. This chain joins TRDV2 and TRDJ1; 10 bases are shared with TRDD3. The J gene, absent from TCRdb, was called here by matching the DNA to germline. Germline loops: CDR1 GEAIGNYY, CDR2 EKD. The length of the CDR3 is 19 residues. J was trimmed by 3 bases and V by 0 bases; bases with no gene match: 15. The CDR3 here is CACDTVVTGDTRLADKLIF. The CDR3 bases are TGTGCCTGTGACACCGTGGTTACGGGGGATACGCGCCTGGCCGATAAACTCATCTTT.

This clone came up many times. This DNA's translation and the protein TCRdb lists, from a much larger clone, do not match at residue 5, likely due to a read error; the protein shown is translated from the DNA. The chain uses TRDV2 and TRDJ1; 9 nucleotides line up with TRDD3. TCRdb supplies no J gene; here it was assigned by aligning the nucleotide sequence to germline. CDR3 length equals 22 residues. Germline CDR1 and CDR2: GEAIGNYY and EKD. The V segment lost 3 bases and the J segment 0 bases; nucleotides outside the gene matches: 25. The CDR3 region has the DNA TGTGCCTGTGACGCCGGAGGCCCGGATACTGGGGGACGCGCACCGTACACCGATAAACTCATCTTT. The encoded protein is CACDAGGPDTGGRAPYTDKLIF.

A note on this clone: The protein recorded in TCRdb matches a much larger clone and deviates from this DNA's translation at residue 9, suggesting a read error; the protein here is obtained by translating the DNA. The chain combines TRDV1 with TRDJ1; 7 bases line up with TRDD3. Germline matching of the DNA provided the J gene here, since TCRdb leaves it blank. CDR1 TSWWSYY and CDR2 QGS come from the germline V gene. V lost 2 bases to trimming and J lost 2 bases; unmatched junction nucleotides: 20. This CDR3 region has 20 residues. The CDR3 DNA reads TGTGCTCTTGGGGAAGTTATCTACGAGAGGGATACAAGATGGACCGATAAACTCATCTTT. Its protein product is CALGEVIYERDTRWTDKLIF.

This clone was seen at least ten times. The translation of this DNA and the TCRdb protein of a much larger clone differ at residue 11, probably owing to a read error; the protein shown here is translated from the DNA. The CDR3 bases are TGTGCCTGTGACACCGTCGGTACTGGGGGACCCCTCCCCGATAAACTCATCTTT. Residues: CACDTVGTGGPLPDKLIF. The chain carries TRDV2 and TRDJ1, with TRDD3 matching 9 bases. The J gene, left out of TCRdb, was set here by checking the DNA against germline. There are 18 residues in the CDR3. Per the germline V gene, CDR1 is GEAIGNYY and CDR2 is EKD. The V gene end was trimmed by 0 bases and the J gene end by 3 bases; junction bases not matched to a gene: 13.

This clone was detected only a few times. The TCRdb protein comes from a much larger clone and disagrees with this DNA's translation at residue 8, likely due to a read error; the protein given here is derived from the DNA. CDR3 sequence (DNA): TGTGCCTGTGACCGTAGGCCTCCCTGTACTGGGGGAAGTGATAAACTCATCTTT. Protein sequence: CACDRRPPCTGGSDKLIF. The V call is TRDV2, the J call TRDJ1, with TRDD3 identical over 9 bases. Germline matching of the DNA provided the J gene here, since TCRdb leaves it blank. Per germline, CDR1 GEAIGNYY and CDR2 EKD. The CDR3 is 18 amino acids. The trim removed 3 bases at V and 5 bases at J, leaving 18 bases unmatched.